This TCR beta chain is drawn from a study of CD8+CD57+ T cells in acquired aplastic anemia. Study-wide background: In CD4+ cells, healthy donors produced an average of approximately 10 million reads.

Only a few counts were recorded for this clonotype. Its antigen is undetermined. According to the study, genomic DNA was the template for TCR beta VDJ and CDR3 profiling. TCRdb used MiXCR to reprocess the reads, holding one entry per CDR3 protein. The sample includes some 220,000 distinct CDR3 sequences, roughly 33% of them seen just once. CDR1 is SQVTM, CDR2 ANQGSEA, per germline. This CDR3 contains 13 residues. V lost 6 bases to trimming and J lost 4 bases, with 16 bases between them. Whole-study findings and limits: Patients and controls turned out to have twenty-nine CD8+ CDR3 sequences in common. Significant differences in CD8+ Simpson's diversity were not observed between patients and controls.

This chain connects TRBV29-1 to TRBJ2-7; no firm D call. The TCR originated in a human donor in good health, serving as a control. Sequencing input: sorted CD4+, CD8+, or CD8+CD57+ T cells (not recorded which) from PBMCs. This CDR3 reads CSVSVAGPYEQYF. In DNA, the CDR3 is TGCAGCGTGTCTGTTGCAGGCCCTTACGAGCAGTACTTC.